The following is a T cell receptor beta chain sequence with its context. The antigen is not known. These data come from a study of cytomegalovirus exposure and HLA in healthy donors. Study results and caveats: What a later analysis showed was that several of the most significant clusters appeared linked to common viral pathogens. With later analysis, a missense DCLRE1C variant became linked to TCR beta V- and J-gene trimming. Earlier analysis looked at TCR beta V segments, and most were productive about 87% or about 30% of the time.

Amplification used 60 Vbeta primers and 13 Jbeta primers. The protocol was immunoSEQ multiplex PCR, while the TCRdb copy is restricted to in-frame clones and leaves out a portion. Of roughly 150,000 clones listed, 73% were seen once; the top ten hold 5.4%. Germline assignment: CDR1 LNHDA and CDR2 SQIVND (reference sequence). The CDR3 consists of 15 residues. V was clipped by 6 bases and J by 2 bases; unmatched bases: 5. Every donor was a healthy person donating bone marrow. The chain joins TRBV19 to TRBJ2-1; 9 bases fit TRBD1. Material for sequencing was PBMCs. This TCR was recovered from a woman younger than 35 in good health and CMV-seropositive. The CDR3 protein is CASRRRDRAYNEQFF. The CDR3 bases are TGTGCCAGTAGACGCCGGGACAGGGCCTACAATGAGCAGTTCTTC.